Below are 5 T cell receptor beta chains sequenced from a single sample in a study of cytomegalovirus exposure and HLA in healthy donors. The PCR made use of 60 Vbeta and 13 Jbeta primers. Assay: immunoSEQ multiplex PCR; the TCRdb copy retains only in-frame clones and omits some. The table lists approximately 100,000 clones, approximately 70% of them singletons, with 5.4% in the top ten. The material sequenced was PBMCs. The receptors were gathered from a woman in her 70s in good health and CMV-seropositive.

The rearrangement joins TRBV11-3 to TRBJ2-2; 7 nucleotides line up with TRBD1. The CDR3 covers 15 residues. With 5 bases clipped from V and 8 bases from J, the junction kept 11 bases outside the gene matches. Per germline, CDR1 SGHNT and CDR2 YENEEA. CDR3 sequence (DNA): TGTGCCAGCAGCCAAACAGGGGCTATTGTTGGGGAGCTGTTTTTT. This gives the protein CASSQTGAIVGELFF.

This chain joins TRBV6-5 and TRBJ1-6; D gene unclear. The CDR3 sequence is 15 residues long. V shed 0 bases and J shed 5 bases, with 8 bases lying between them. The germline V gene encodes CDR1 MNHEY and CDR2 SVGAGI. The CDR3 reads CASSYSIIDNSPLHF. The CDR3 DNA reads as TGTGCCAGCAGTTACTCGATCATAGATAATTCACCCCTCCACTTT.

About this clone: Additional DNA sequences in this sample encode the identical CDR3. This chain uses TRBV5-6 with TRBJ1-3; 9 bases match TRBD1. The CDR3 runs to 15 residues. V dropped 2 bases and J dropped 4; count of bases not matched to a gene: 4. In germline, CDR1 is SGHDT, CDR2 YYEEEE. The CDR3 loop reads CASSFTGGTGNTIYF. CDR3 nucleotides: TGTGCCAGCAGCTTTACAGGGGGCACGGGAAACACCATATATTTT.

This sequence joins TRBV7-8 and TRBJ1-1; no clear D. This CDR3 spans 17 amino acids. Trimming cost V 2 bases and J 0 bases, with 16 bases left between them. Germline assignment: CDR1 SGHVS and CDR2 FQNEAQ. The CDR3 DNA reads TGTGCCAGCAGCTTACGTCTCGATTGGGCCATGAACACTGAAGCTTTCTTT. It is translated as CASSLRLDWAMNTEAFF. Drawing the rest from reference TRBV7-8 and TRBJ1-1, the complete variable domain is GAGVSQSPRYKVAKRGQDVALRCDPISGHVSLFWYQQALGQGPEFLTYFQNEAQLDKSGLPSDRFFAERPEGSVSTLKIQRTQQEDSAVYLCASSLRLDWAMNTEAFFGQGTRLTVV.

V usage is TRBV20-1 and J usage is TRBJ2-5; no clear D gene. This CDR3 spans 11 amino acids. Germline V gene sequence: CDR1 DFQATT, CDR2 SNEGSKA (reference sequence). Trimming took off 0 bases at V and 7 bases at J, with 6 bases between the two ends. CDR3 region: CSARDQVTQYF. The CDR3 DNA reads TGCAGTGCTAGAGATCAGGTGACCCAGTACTTC.